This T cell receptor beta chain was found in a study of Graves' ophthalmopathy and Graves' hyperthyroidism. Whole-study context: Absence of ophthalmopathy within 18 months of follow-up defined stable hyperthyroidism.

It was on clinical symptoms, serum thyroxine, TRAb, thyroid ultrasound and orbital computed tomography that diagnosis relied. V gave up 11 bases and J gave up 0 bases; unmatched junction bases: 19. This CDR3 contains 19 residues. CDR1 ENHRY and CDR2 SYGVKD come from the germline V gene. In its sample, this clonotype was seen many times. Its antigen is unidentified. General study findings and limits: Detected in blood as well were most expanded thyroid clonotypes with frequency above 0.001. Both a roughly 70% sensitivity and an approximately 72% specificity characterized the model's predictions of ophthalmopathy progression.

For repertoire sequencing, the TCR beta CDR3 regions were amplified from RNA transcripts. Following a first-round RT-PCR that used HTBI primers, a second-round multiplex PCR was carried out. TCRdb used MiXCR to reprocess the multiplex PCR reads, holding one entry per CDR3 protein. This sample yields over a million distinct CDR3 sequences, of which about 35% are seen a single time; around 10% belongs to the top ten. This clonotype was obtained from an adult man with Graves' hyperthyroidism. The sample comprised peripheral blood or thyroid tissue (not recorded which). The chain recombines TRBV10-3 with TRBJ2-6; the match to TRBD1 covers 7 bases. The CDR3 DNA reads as TGTGCCGTTTCCCGTACCGGGACAGATGCACGCTCTGGGGCCAACGTCCTGACTTTC. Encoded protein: CAVSRTGTDARSGANVLTF.